Listed below are T cell receptor beta chains from one sample, sequenced in a study of patients and donors after allogeneic stem cell transplantation. TCRdb re-analysed the RT-PCR reads in MiXCR, keeping a single row per CDR3 protein. The sample contains roughly 940,000 distinct CDR3 sequences, approximately 18% of which appear only once. The material sequenced was blood, either unsorted or a sorted T cell fraction (not recorded which). The receptors shown here come from a human donor who was either an allogeneic HSCT recipient or a stem cell or donor lymphocyte infusion donor (not recorded which). It is not recorded whose cells these are; they may come from a transplant donor. Each CDR3 is given with its conserved first and last residue. A D gene is named only where the DNA matches it firmly. Expanded clones are given a class, and other clones once, few, many or no size at all.

TRBJ2-1,many,TRBV20-1,-,CSAPPRGSYNEQFF,TGCAGTGCTCCTCCTAGAGGTTCCTACAATGAGCAGTTCTTC
TRBJ2-7,few,TRBV28,-,CASSSQFSEQYF,TGTGCCAGCAGTTCCCAATTTAGCGAGCAGTACTTC
TRBJ2-2,few,TRBV6-2/TRBV6-3,-,CASSSLVSRELFF,TGTGCCAGCAGCTCCCTTGTATCCCGGGAGCTGTTTTTT
TRBJ1-4,-,TRBV3-1,-,CASSQVLPITNEKLFF,TGTGCCAGCAGCCAAGTCTTGCCGATAACCAATGAAAAACTGTTTTTT
TRBJ1-1,few,TRBV5-1,TRBD1,CASSMTGGGTEAFF,TGCGCCAGCAGCATGACAGGGGGCGGCACTGAAGCTTTCTTT
TRBJ2-4,-,TRBV20-1,-,CSAGAGAKNIQYF,TGCAGTGCTGGAGCGGGAGCCAAAAACATTCAGTACTTC
TRBJ2-3,few,TRBV4-2,TRBD2,CASSQTRLAGKSTDTQYF,TGTGCCAGCAGCCAAACACGACTAGCGGGGAAATCCACAGATACGCAGTATTTT
TRBJ2-4,-,TRBV4-3,-,CASSQDQNSKNIQYF,TGCGCCAGCAGCCAAGATCAAAATTCCAAAAACATTCAGTACTTC
TRBJ2-5,few,TRBV5-1,TRBD1,CASSLEGTGVRETQYF,TGCGCCAGCAGCTTGGAAGGGACAGGGGTACGGGAGACCCAGTACTTC
TRBJ2-3,-,TRBV28,TRBD2,CASSSPGLVPDTQYF,TGTGCCAGCAGTTCGCCGGGACTAGTCCCAGATACGCAGTATTTT
TRBJ2-7,few,TRBV6-1,-,CASTRHLSGYEQYF,TGTGCCAGCACCAGGCACCTCAGCGGCTACGAGCAGTACTTC
TRBJ2-1,-,TRBV7-3,-,CASRGGRPEQFF,TGTGCCAGCCGTGGGGGAAGACCTGAGCAGTTCTTC
TRBJ2-2,-,TRBV20-1,-,CSATGATNTGELFF,TGCAGTGCTACAGGGGCCACGAACACCGGGGAGCTGTTTTTT
TRBJ1-4,few,TRBV7-2,-,CASSLGMRLFF,TGTGCCAGCAGCTTAGGGATGAGACTGTTTTTT
TRBJ2-2,-,TRBV20-1,-,CSANLIFGGELFF,TGCAGTGCTAACCTTATTTTCGGCGGGGAGCTGTTTTTT
TRBJ1-5,many,TRBV12-3/TRBV12-4,TRBD1,CASSLDKDRPNQPQHF,TGTGCCAGCAGTTTAGATAAGGACAGGCCCAATCAGCCCCAGCATTTT
TRBJ2-3,many,TRBV25-1,-,CASNAGADTQYF,TGTGCCAGCAATGCAGGCGCAGATACGCAGTATTTT
TRBJ1-1,-,TRBV20-1,-,CSARDRARRMNTEAFF,TGCAGTGCTAGAGATAGGGCCAGGCGAATGAACACTGAAGCTTTCTTT
TRBJ2-1,-,TRBV6-2/TRBV6-3,-,CASSRGWDEQFF,TGTGCCAGCAGCCGGGGCTGGGATGAGCAGTTCTTC
TRBJ2-5,few,TRBV7-2,-,CASSRGSPQETQYF,TGTGCCAGCAGCAGGGGGAGCCCCCAAGAGACCCAGTACTTC
TRBJ1-1,-,TRBV20-1,TRBD1,CSASGTGLNTEAFF,TGCAGTGCTTCCGGGACAGGGTTGAACACTGAAGCTTTCTTT
TRBJ2-7,-,TRBV6-6,-,CATKLTGRYEQYF,TGTGCCACCAAATTAACGGGACGCTACGAGCAGTACTTC
TRBJ2-7,few,TRBV25-1,TRBD2,CASSEYRAGVEEQYF,TGTGCCAGCAGTGAATATCGGGCGGGAGTAGAGGAGCAGTACTTC
TRBJ2-3,few,TRBV5-1,-,CASSPRVSITDKSTDTQYF,TGCGCCAGCAGCCCCCGAGTCTCCATTACAGATAAAAGCACAGATACGCAGTATTTT
TRBJ1-4,-,TRBV20-1,-,CSATTLGRGETNEKLFF,TGCAGTGCTACCACCCTGGGCAGAGGGGAAACTAATGAAAAACTGTTTTTT
TRBJ2-4,-,TRBV4-3,TRBD1,CASSQAWDRAVAKNIQYF,TGCGCCAGCAGCCAAGCCTGGGACAGGGCCGTAGCCAAAAACATTCAGTACTTC
TRBJ2-3,-,TRBV6-1,-,CASRQLGGSTDTQYF,TGTGCCAGCAGACAACTTGGCGGAAGCACAGATACGCAGTATTTT
TRBJ1-6,many,TRBV4-2,-,CASSQEGRSSYNSPLHF,TGTGCCAGCAGCCAAGAGGGACGGAGCTCCTATAATTCACCCCTCCACTTT
TRBJ2-3,-,TRBV29-1,TRBD2,CSVWGGSEGDTQYF,TGCAGCGTTTGGGGGGGGAGTGAAGGAGATACGCAGTATTTT
TRBJ2-1,few,TRBV15,TRBD2,CATSREKGTSGEQFF,TGTGCCACCAGCAGAGAGAAGGGGACTAGCGGAGAGCAGTTCTTC
TRBJ1-2,few,TRBV4-1,TRBD1,CASSQIDRGYGYTF,TGCGCCAGCAGCCAGATAGACAGGGGCTATGGCTACACCTTC
TRBJ1-1,many,TRBV4-1,-,CASSQGRGAGDTEAFF,TGCGCCAGCAGCCAAGGTCGGGGGGCGGGGGACACTGAAGCTTTCTTT
TRBJ2-7,few,TRBV20-1,TRBD1,CSARKQGAMIHEQYF,TGCAGTGCTAGAAAACAGGGGGCTATGATCCACGAGCAGTACTTC
TRBJ2-3,few,TRBV27,TRBD1,CASSLVAGGSDTQYF,TGTGCCAGCAGTTTGGTGGCAGGGGGCTCAGATACGCAGTATTTT
TRBJ1-1,-,TRBV4-3,-,CASSQVKGKEAFF,TGCGCCAGCAGCCAAGTGAAGGGCAAAGAAGCTTTCTTT
TRBJ1-3,-,TRBV12-3/TRBV12-4,-,CASSPPRGNTIYF,TGTGCCAGCAGCCCGCCTAGAGGAAACACCATATATTTT
TRBJ2-1,few,TRBV10-3,-,CAISLTSPPYNEQFF,TGTGCCATCAGTTTAACTAGCCCACCCTACAATGAGCAGTTCTTC
TRBJ2-5,few,TRBV7-2,TRBD2,CASSPGLAIQETQYF,TGTGCCAGCAGCCCGGGACTAGCGATCCAAGAGACCCAGTACTTC
TRBJ1-1,once,TRBV6-5,-,CASSYSYLAEAFF,TGTGCCAGCAGTTACTCGTACCTGGCTGAAGCTTTCTTT
TRBJ2-2,-,TRBV6-2/TRBV6-3,-,CASSLYRTDTGELFF,TGTGCCAGCAGTTTGTATAGGACCGACACCGGGGAGCTGTTTTTT
TRBJ2-5,-,TRBV5-1,TRBD1,CASSPGTGKGLQETQYF,TGCGCCAGCAGCCCCGGGACAGGAAAGGGTCTCCAAGAGACCCAGTACTTC
TRBJ1-2,-,TRBV5-1,TRBD1,CASSQGSSTNGYTF,TGCGCCAGCTCACAGGGGTCTTCGACGAATGGCTACACCTTC
TRBJ2-4,few,TRBV27,TRBD2,CASSRTTSGGPVNIQYF,TGTGCCAGCAGCCGGACGACTAGCGGGGGGCCCGTCAACATTCAGTACTTC
TRBJ2-2,few,TRBV5-1,-,CASSFTWDRYTGELFF,TGCGCCAGCAGCTTTACTTGGGACCGCTACACCGGGGAGCTGTTTTTT
TRBJ2-1,many,TRBV6-5,-,CASSQTPNEQFF,TGTGCCAGCAGCCAAACACCGAATGAGCAGTTCTTC
TRBJ2-3,-,TRBV20-1,-,CSASFLRGTDTQYF,TGCAGTGCTAGTTTCTTGCGGGGCACAGATACGCAGTATTTT
TRBJ2-7,-,TRBV28,-,CASSLKGPTYEQYF,TGTGCCAGCAGTTTAAAGGGACCAACCTACGAGCAGTACTTC
TRBJ1-1,-,TRBV11-3,-,CASSRGQSEREAFF,TGTGCCAGCAGCCGCGGACAGTCCGAAAGGGAGGCTTTCTTT
TRBJ2-3,few,TRBV7-2,-,CASSPRFTDTQYF,TGTGCCAGCAGCCCGCGCTTCACAGATACGCAGTATTTT
TRBJ2-3,-,TRBV7-2,-,CASSLFTGSDTQYF,TGTGCCAGCAGCTTATTCACGGGGTCGGATACGCAGTATTTT
TRBJ2-5,few,TRBV12-3/TRBV12-4,-,CASSIREETQYF,TGTGCCAGCAGCATCAGGGAAGAGACCCAGTACTTC
TRBJ2-2,few,TRBV6-2/TRBV6-3,TRBD2,CASSYRPSGNTGELFF,TGTGCCAGCAGTTACCGTCCTAGCGGAAACACCGGGGAGCTGTTTTTT
TRBJ2-3,-,TRBV6-2/TRBV6-3,-,CASSYVLLRLDLTDTQYF,TGTGCCAGCAGTTACGTTCTCCTCCGTCTGGACCTCACAGATACGCAGTATTTT
TRBJ1-6,-,TRBV7-2,-,CASSFPGASPLHF,TGTGCCAGCAGCTTTCCGGGGGCATCACCCCTCCACTTT
TRBJ2-2,-,TRBV29-1,-,CSVADGELFF,TGCAGCGTTGCTGATGGGGAGCTGTTTTTT
TRBJ2-1,-,TRBV5-8,-,CASSVWGATSYNEQFF,TGTGCCAGCAGCGTTTGGGGGGCGACCTCCTACAATGAGCAGTTCTTC
TRBJ1-5,-,TRBV30,-,CAWGTYNQPQHF,TGTGCCTGGGGGACGTACAATCAGCCCCAGCATTTT
TRBJ2-3,-,TRBV5-1,-,CASSHHIETSGPGDTQYF,TGCGCCAGCAGCCACCACATTGAGACTAGTGGCCCAGGGGATACGCAGTATTTT
TRBJ2-7,-,TRBV20-1,TRBD2,CSAFGTSAYEQYF,TGCAGTGCCTTCGGGACTAGCGCGTACGAGCAGTACTTC
TRBJ2-1,-,TRBV7-3,-,CASSPGLAGSMDNEQFF,TGTGCCAGCAGCCCTGGACTGGCGGGAAGTATGGACAATGAGCAGTTCTTC